The 15 T cell receptor beta chains reported below all come from one sample, sequenced in a study of blood T cell repertoires in COVID-19. Profiling relied on immunoSEQ multiplex PCR, and the TCRdb table lists in-frame clones only, not all of them. The data show about 220,000 clones, roughly four fifths seen once. The sequenced material came from peripheral blood. Source of these receptors: a woman in her 70s with COVID-19, enrolled during active disease.

As for this clone: Other DNA sequences of this sample code for an identical CDR3. This chain joins TRBV19 and TRBJ1-5, with D perhaps matching TRBD1 (6 bases). Germline V gene lookup returns CDR1 LNHDA and CDR2 SQIVND (reference sequence). Trimming shortened V by 4 bases and J by 1 base, and 8 bases separated the two germline ends. The CDR3 extends over 14 amino acids. This CDR3 is CASSTTGSNQPQHF. DNA of the CDR3: TGTGCCAGTAGTACTACAGGGAGCAATCAGCCCCAGCATTTT.

The V and J genes are TRBV28 and TRBJ2-1, with TRBD1 matching over 8 bases. V was clipped by 4 bases and J by 5 bases; unmatched bases: 4. There are 14 residues in the CDR3. Germline V gives CDR1 MDHEN, CDR2 SYDVKM. CDR3 protein: CASSSSDRDNEQFF. DNA of the CDR3: TGTGCCAGCAGTTCGTCGGACAGGGACAATGAGCAGTTCTTC.

V is TRBV11-2 and J is TRBJ2-1, with D perhaps matching TRBD2 (5 bases). The germline gives CDR1 SGHAT, CDR2 FQNNGV. The CDR3 is 15 amino acids. The V gene lost 3 bases and the J gene lost 5 bases, with 14 bases spanning the gap. This CDR3 reads CASSLDRGVNNEQFF. The CDR3 DNA reads as TGTGCCAGCAGCTTGGACCGGGGAGTCAACAATGAGCAGTTCTTC.

This chain links TRBV5-1 with TRBJ2-7, with 8 bases matching TRBD1. Germline values: CDR1 SGHRS, CDR2 YFSETQ. The CDR3 is made up of 17 amino acids. The V and J ends lost 0 bases and 3 bases, in that order; junction bases with no gene match: 11. The CDR3 loop is CASSLEWTRTGNYEQYF. CDR3 nucleotide sequence: TGCGCCAGCAGCTTGGAGTGGACCAGGACAGGGAACTACGAGCAGTACTTC.

The chain uses TRBV6-5 and TRBJ2-1; 7 nucleotides agree with TRBD1. The CDR3 is 13 amino acids. Germline V gives CDR1 MNHEY, CDR2 SVGAGI. After removal of 4 bases from V and 12 bases from J, the junction contained 9 bases not matched to a gene. As DNA, the CDR3 is TGTGCCAGCAGTTCCCCCGGGACAGCCTTGCAGTTCTTC. It yields the protein CASSSPGTALQFF.

The chain recombines TRBV10-1 with TRBJ2-1; TRBD2 matches 11 bases. Germline V gene data show CDR1 as WNHNN and CDR2 as SYGVQD (reference sequence). CDR3 length: 15 amino acids. J gave up 8 bases and V 2 bases, and 5 bases lay outside the gene matches. The CDR3 nucleotides read TGCGCCAGCAGTGAGGCACTAGCGGGAGTTTATGAGCAGTTCTTC. This gives the protein CASSEALAGVYEQFF.

J is TRBJ1-4 and V is TRBV4-3, with D possibly TRBD1 on 6 matching bases. Germline lookup yields CDR1 LGHNA and CDR2 YSLEER. The V and J ends lost 4 bases and 11 bases respectively, with 23 bases between them. CDR3 length: 16 amino acids. The CDR3 is CASSPVTTGEKLKLFF. Written as DNA, the CDR3 is TGCGCCAGCAGCCCCGTAACGACAGGAGAAAAACTGAAACTGTTTTTT.

The V gene is TRBV9, the J gene TRBJ2-1, with 8 bases matching TRBD2. Germline CDR1 is SGDLS and CDR2 is YYNGEE. Germline trimming cut 4 bases from V and 3 bases from J; bases unmatched to any gene: 12. This CDR3 spans 17 amino acids. CDR3 sequence: CASSPRGEPQYYNEQFF. The CDR3 DNA reads TGTGCCAGCAGCCCGCGGGGGGAGCCACAATACTACAATGAGCAGTTCTTC.

As to this clone: The same CDR3 can be traced to other DNA sequences in this sample. The rearrangement joins TRBV2 to TRBJ2-1, with D hard to call. V lost 2 bases, J lost 4 bases, and 12 bases lay in between. The CDR3 runs 15 residues. CDR1 and CDR2 (germline): SNHLY, FYNNEI. The CDR3 reads CASSERQAPYNEQFF. The CDR3 nucleotides are TGTGCCAGCAGTGAAAGGCAGGCTCCGTACAATGAGCAGTTCTTC.

V is TRBV28 and J is TRBJ2-3; maybe TRBD1 (5 bases). In germline, CDR1 is MDHEN, CDR2 SYDVKM. The CDR3 sequence is 15 residues long. The V end lost 7 bases, the J end lost 1 base, and 15 bases lay between the germline ends. CDR3 sequence (DNA): TGTGCCAGCACTCAAGGGGTTTTTCGCACAGATACGCAGTATTTT. Protein product: CASTQGVFRTDTQYF.

V gene TRBV24-1 combines with J gene TRBJ1-1, with D possibly matching TRBD1 (5 bases). Between the trimmed V and J ends, which lost 12 bases and 5 bases, there was a span of 18 bases. This CDR3 region has 13 residues. CDR1 and CDR2 from the germline V gene are KGHDR and SFDVKD. The CDR3 DNA follows: TGTGCCGCTTCAAAGCAGGGCGGAACTGAAGCTTTCTTT. Protein sequence: CAASKQGGTEAFF.

This chain uses TRBV3-1 (or the pseudogene TRBV3-2) with TRBJ1-1; a possible D gene is TRBD1 (6 bases). The germline CDR1 and CDR2 sequences are LGHDT and YNNKEL (reference sequence). Trimming stripped 6 bases from V and 5 bases from J, with 16 bases between. The CDR3 has 14 amino acids. CDR3 bases: TGTGCCAGCAGTAACCGGGGGGCGGAAACTGAAGCTTTCTTT. It specifies CASSNRGAETEAFF.

The J gene is TRBJ2-6, the V gene TRBV7-9; 10 bases line up with TRBD1. The CDR3 has 18 amino acids. The trim removed 5 bases at V and 0 bases at J, leaving 7 bases unmatched. Germline CDR1 SEHNR, CDR2 FQNEAQ (reference sequence). The CDR3 sequence is CASSPYRDRGSGANVLTF. The CDR3 coding sequence is TGTGCCAGCAGCCCCTACCGGGACAGGGGCTCTGGGGCCAACGTCCTGACTTTC.

The chain employs TRBV3-1 (or the pseudogene TRBV3-2) and TRBJ2-3; D might be TRBD2 (7 bases). The CDR3 sequence is 19 residues long. Germline lookup yields CDR1 LGHDT and CDR2 YNNKEL (reference sequence). The V end lost 4 bases, the J end lost 0 bases, and 23 bases lay between the germline ends. The CDR3 reads CASSRDIPRRGSSTDTQYF. Written as DNA, the CDR3 is TGTGCCAGCAGCCGGGACATTCCGAGACGCGGGAGTAGCACAGATACGCAGTATTTT.

The CDR3 coding sequence is TGTGCCAGCAGACACAATTCCTACGAGCAGTACTTC. Protein sequence: CASRHNSYEQYF. This chain joins TRBV28 and TRBJ2-7; D unresolved. The V gene's germline CDR1 is MDHEN and CDR2 SYDVKM. V was pared by 6 bases and J by 1 base, with 7 bases between. The CDR3 is 12 amino acids.